The T cell receptor beta chain under discussion was sequenced for a study of T cells in Graves' hyperthyroidism and ophthalmopathy. This clonotype was found a few times. The antigen is not known. Study results and caveats: Most expanded thyroid clonotypes above 0.001 also appeared in blood.

The CDR3 contains 12 residues. The V end lost 7 bases, the J end lost 3 bases, and 6 bases lay between the germline ends. In germline, CDR1 is ENHRY, CDR2 SYGVKD. Amplified regions were TCR beta CDR3 sequences from RNA transcripts. HTBI primers were employed in a first-round RT-PCR of the TCR CDR3. TCRdb reprocessed the multiplex PCR reads via MiXCR and lists one record per CDR3 protein. In the table there are roughly 380,000 distinct CDR3 sequences, approximately 15% of which are singletons. Sequenced sample: blood. This receptor was identified in a woman in her sixties or seventies with Graves' hyperthyroidism. The chain carries TRBV10-3 and TRBJ1-4, with D unresolved. CDR3 sequence (DNA): TGTGCCATCAAAGGCCCTAATGAAAAACTGTTTTTT. This gives the protein CAIKGPNEKLFF.